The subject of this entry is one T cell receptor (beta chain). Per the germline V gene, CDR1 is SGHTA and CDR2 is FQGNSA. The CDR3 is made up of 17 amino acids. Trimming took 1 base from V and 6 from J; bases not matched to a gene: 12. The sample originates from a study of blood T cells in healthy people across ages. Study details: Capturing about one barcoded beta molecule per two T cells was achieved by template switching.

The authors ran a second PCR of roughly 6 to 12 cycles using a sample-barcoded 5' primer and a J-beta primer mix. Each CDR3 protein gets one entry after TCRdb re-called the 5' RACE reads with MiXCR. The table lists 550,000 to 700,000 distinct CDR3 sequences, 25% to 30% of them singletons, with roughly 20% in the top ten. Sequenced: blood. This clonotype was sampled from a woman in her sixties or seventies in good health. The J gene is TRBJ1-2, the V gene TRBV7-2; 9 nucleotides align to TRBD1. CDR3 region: CASSLGYPGQGSNGYTF. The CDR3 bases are TGTGCCAGCAGCTTAGGATATCCGGGACAGGGTAGTAATGGCTACACCTTC.